Below are 10 T cell receptor beta chains sequenced from a single sample in a study of read filtering for tumor transcriptome and immune sequencing (dated by TCRdb to 2018 to 2021). The listed sequencing device is Illumina HiSeq 4000. Starting from approximately 400 ng RNA, TCR libraries were constructed with the Immunoverse kit using molecular barcoded adaptors that cover the alpha/delta and beta/gamma chains. TCRdb passed the public sequencing reads through fastp at Q25 and MiXCR, retaining productive beta sequences. Rows with a matching CDR3 protein are joined into one entry that keeps the most common DNA and genes. The table for this sample lists 30,000 to 40,000 distinct CDR3 sequences; around 13% of them were counted only once. 15% to 20% of the sample rests with the top ten. The sample consisted of a population of CD138-negative cells sorted from bone marrow. The cell subset or site label, as the study defines it: bone marrow mononuclear cells depleted of CD138+ plasma/myeloma cells by negative magnetic selection. These receptors all stem from a donor at least 40 years old with multiple myeloma.

This clonotype was detected many times. This chain uses TRBV11-2 with TRBJ2-5, with no clear D. Trimming stripped 1 base from V and 5 bases from J, with 2 bases between. The V gene's germline CDR1 is SGHAT and CDR2 FQNNGV. The CDR3 has 11 amino acids. The CDR3 sequence is CASSLGETQYF. The CDR3 DNA follows: TGTGCCAGCAGCTTAGGGGAGACCCAGTACTTC. The whole variable domain, remainder taken from reference TRBV11-2 and TRBJ2-5, is EAGVAQSPRYKIIEKRQSVAFWCNPISGHATLYWYQQILGQGPKLLIQFQNNGVVDDSQLPKDRFSAERLKGVDSTLKIQPAKLEDSAVYLCASSLGETQYFGPGTRLLVL.

This clonotype was seen ten or more times. The chain carries TRBV30 and TRBJ2-1, with 9 bases fitting TRBD2. Germline trimming cut 0 bases from V and 0 bases from J; bases unmatched to any gene: 0. Germline assignment: CDR1 GTSNPN and CDR2 SVGIG (reference sequence). The CDR3 length is 15 residues. The CDR3 sequence: CAWSVLAGSYNEQFF. The CDR3 DNA follows: TGTGCCTGGAGTGTACTAGCGGGCTCCTACAATGAGCAGTTCTTC.

The sample holds many counts of this clonotype. The genes are TRBV20-1 and TRBJ2-5, with 11 bases lining up with TRBD2. CDR1 and CDR2 (germline): DFQATT, SNEGSKA (reference sequence). This CDR3 is built from 15 residues. With V trimmed by 3 bases and J by 2 bases, 5 bases remained unmatched. CDR3 sequence reads: CSASKRTSGQETQYF. DNA of the CDR3: TGCAGTGCTAGTAAAAGGACTAGCGGGCAAGAGACCCAGTACTTC.

This clonotype was picked up many times. This chain links TRBV28 with TRBJ1-5, with D perhaps matching TRBD1 (6 bases). The germline V and J ends were trimmed by 6 bases and 2 bases, with 17 bases remaining between them. In germline, CDR1 is MDHEN, CDR2 SYDVKM. CDR3 length equals 16 residues. The CDR3 region has the DNA TGTGCCAGCAGGCTAACCAGGGGCCAGGGCAATCAGCCCCAGCATTTT. Amino acids: CASRLTRGQGNQPQHF.

This CDR3 is CASSLASYGYTF. The CDR3 DNA follows: TGTGCCAGCAGCTTGGCAAGCTATGGCTACACCTTC. The chain couples TRBV5-6 to TRBJ1-2; D is uncertain. From germline, CDR1 is SGHDT and CDR2 YYEEEE. Trimming removed 0 bases from V and 4 bases from J, with 4 bases in between. The CDR3 has 12 amino acids.

This clonotype came up many times. This sequence joins TRBV27 and TRBJ1-1; TRBD1 aligns across 11 bases. V gave up 5 bases and J gave up 10 bases; unmatched junction bases: 15. The CDR3 sequence is 16 residues long. Germline CDR1 reads MNHEY; CDR2 reads SMNVEV (reference sequence). The CDR3 nucleotides read TGTGCCAGCAGTCCCCGGACAGGGGGCATTTTCGAGGTAGCTTTCTTT. Protein product: CASSPRTGGIFEVAFF.

This clonotype was seen at least ten times. The CDR3: CASRGQPAGTQYF. The CDR3 DNA reads as TGTGCCAGTAGGGGACAGCCGGCTGGGACCCAGTACTTC. The genes are TRBV19 and TRBJ2-5, with TRBD1 identical over 7 bases. Germline trimming cut 6 bases from V and 7 bases from J; bases unmatched to any gene: 8. This CDR3 is built from 13 residues. Germline CDR1 reads LNHDA; CDR2 reads SQIVND (reference sequence).

Worth noting for this clonotype: A far more abundant clone sits one base away, making this likely a read error. V is TRBV11-1 and J is TRBJ2-3; 7 bases align to TRBD2. Per the germline V gene, CDR1 is SGHAT and CDR2 is FQDESV (reference sequence). CDR3 length equals 15 residues. Trimming took 5 bases from V and 4 from J; bases not matched to a gene: 9. Here the CDR3 DNA reads TGTGCCAGCAGCCAAGGGAGGGTTCGGGCAGATACGCAGTATTTT. It specifies CASSQGRVRADTQYF.

This clonotype was picked up many times. The V call is TRBV4-1, the J call TRBJ2-7; 11 bases line up with TRBD2. Unmatched junction bases numbered 9, after V lost 5 bases and J lost 0 bases. The germline gives CDR1 MGHRA, CDR2 YSYEKL. The length of the CDR3 is 17 residues. CDR3 residues: CASSKGLAGGSSYEQYF. CDR3 nucleotides: TGCGCCAGCAGCAAGGGGCTAGCGGGGGGAAGCTCCTACGAGCAGTACTTC.

The chain combines TRBV6-2 or TRBV6-3 with TRBJ1-5; D might be TRBD1 (5 bases). From germline, CDR1 is MNHEY and CDR2 SVGEGT. The CDR3 runs 15 residues. V was pared by 2 bases and J by 9 bases, with 17 bases between. CDR3 loop: CASSYTGTGDRPQHF. DNA for the CDR3: TGTGCCAGCAGTTACACGGGGACGGGGGACCGGCCCCAGCATTTT.